A selection of T cell receptor beta chains follows, all from one sample in a study of breast tumors, draining lymph nodes, adjacent tissues. Each CDR3 protein gets one entry after TCRdb re-called the multiplex PCR reads with MiXCR. The sample carries under 300,000 distinct CDR3 sequences, less than 40% recorded once. Sample: axillary lymph node tissue. These receptors were taken from a female donor with breast cancer. Some clones in this sample may be carry-over from other donors' samples. The CDR3 runs from the conserved cysteine through the conserved F or W. The order of the fields is CDR3 length, V gene, clone size, J gene, D gene, CDR3 protein, CDR3 DNA. D genes are given only for firm matches. Rows may omit the clone size; those that give it use once, few, many or a size class.

14	TRBV19	once	TRBJ1-6	.	CASSIVGQGSTIHF	.
15	TRBV20-1	.	TRBJ2-7	TRBD1	CSARPGTGTYYEQCF	TGCAGTGCTAGGCCCGGGACAGGGACCTACTACGAGCAGTGCTTC
15	TRBV9	many	TRBJ1-5	.	CASSVEGARNQPQHF	TGTGCCAGCAGCGTTGAAGGGGCCCGCAATCAGCCCCAGCATTTT
16	TRBV29-1	.	TRBJ2-5	.	CSVEAPVTAHQETQYF	TGCAGCGTTGAAGCCCCGGTGACAGCACACCAGGAGACCCAGTACTTC
14	TRBV19	many	TRBJ2-1	.	CASRLDPAYNEQFF	TGTGCCAGTAGACTAGACCCTGCCTACAATGAGCAGTTCTTC
17	TRBV5-1	many	TRBJ1-2	.	CASSSPGRPDLNYGYTF	TGCGCCAGCAGCTCTCCGGGACGCCCCGACCTCAACTATGGCTACACCTTC
17	TRBV20-1	.	TRBJ2-5	TRBD1	CSARGPGQGLWEETQYF	TGCAGTGCTAGAGGTCCGGGACAGGGGCTATGGGAAGAGACCCAGTACTTC
17	TRBV11-3	.	TRBJ2-3	.	CASSSISGVWSTDTQYF	TGTGCCAGCAGCTCAATCTCCGGTGTTTGGAGCACAGATACGCAGTATTTT
14	TRBV19	many	TRBJ1-5	.	CASSSASTDQPQHF	TGTGCCAGTAGTTCCGCGTCTACTGATCAGCCCCAGCATTTT
16	TRBV4-3	many	TRBJ2-3	.	CASSQDSGFGTDTQYF	TGCGCCAGCAGCCAAGATTCCGGATTCGGGACAGATACGCAGTATTTT
12	TRBV5-1	.	TRBJ1-2	TRBD1	CASSAGQWGYTF	TGCGCCAGCAGCGCGGGACAGTGGGGCTACACCTTC
15	TRBV6-2/TRBV6-3	few	TRBJ2-1	.	CASSYLGGLGNEQFF	TGTGCCAGCAGTTACCTTGGGGGATTGGGCAATGAGCAGTTCTTC
14	TRBV5-1	once	TRBJ2-2	TRBD2	CASSFTAGTGELFF	TGCGCCAGCAGCTTTACAGCGGGAACCGGGGAGCTGTTTTTT
14	TRBV6-5	.	TRBJ2-7	TRBD1	CASSPGTAPYEQYF	TGTGCCAGCAGTCCCGGGACAGCCCCCTACGAGCAGTACTTC
15	TRBV30	.	TRBJ2-1	TRBD2	CAWRDGGSGSREQFF	TGTGCCTGGAGGGACGGTGGTAGCGGGAGCAGGGAGCAGTTCTTC
15	TRBV18	.	TRBJ1-3	.	CASSPREGSGNTIYF	TGTGCCAGCTCACCAAGGGAAGGGAGTGGAAACACCATATATTTT
15	TRBV4-3	.	TRBJ2-5	TRBD1	CASSQVTGGGETQYF	TGCGCCAGCAGCCAAGTAACAGGGGGTGGGGAGACCCAGTACTTC
11	TRBV29-1	many	TRBJ2-1	.	CSADRGREQFF	TGCAGCGCCGACCGGGGCCGTGAGCAGTTCTTC
17	TRBV10-2	many	TRBJ2-3	TRBD2	CASSDRSTSGDADTQYF	TGCGCCAGCAGTGATAGGTCGACTAGCGGGGACGCAGATACGCAGTATTTT
15	TRBV3-1	many	TRBJ2-7	.	CASSPRGKSSYEQYF	TGTGCCAGCAGCCCCCGGGGCAAAAGCTCCTACGAGCAGTACTTC
13	TRBV12-3/TRBV12-4	many	TRBJ2-7	.	CASSLAIPYEQYF	TGTGCCAGCAGTTTAGCCATCCCCTACGAGCAGTACTTC
15	TRBV7-2	many	TRBJ2-1	.	CASSLDRGRADEQFF	TGTGCCAGCAGCTTAGATAGGGGCAGGGCCGATGAGCAGTTCTTC
14	TRBV6-6	many	TRBJ2-3	TRBD2	CASSWTSQTDTQYF	TGTGCCAGCAGTTGGACTAGTCAGACAGATACGCAGTATTTT
13	TRBV29-1	.	TRBJ1-2	TRBD1	CSVEKGQGSGYTF	TGCAGCGTTGAAAAGGGACAGGGGAGCGGCTACACCTTC
13	TRBV10-3	.	TRBJ1-5	TRBD1	CATGQGDGQPQHF	TGTGCCACTGGACAGGGGGACGGGCAGCCCCAGCATTTT
15	TRBV2	many	TRBJ1-5	.	CASSESSGSNQPQHF	TGTGCCAGCAGTGAATCAAGCGGGAGCAATCAGCCCCAGCATTTT
13	TRBV2	.	TRBJ1-1	.	CASKWMENTEALF	TGTGCCAGCAAGTGGATGGAGAACACTGAAGCTCTCTTT
12	TRBV7-7	.	TRBJ1-2	.	CARSGADYGYTF	TGTGCTAGATCCGGGGCGGACTATGGCTACACCTTC
13	TRBV10-3	once	TRBJ2-2	.	CAIRDANTGELFF	TGTGCCATCAGGGATGCGAACACCGGGGAGCTGTTTTTT
14	TRBV6-6	.	TRBJ2-3	.	CASSYGKFTDTQYF	TGTGCCAGCAGTTACGGGAAATTCACAGATACGCAGTATTTT
11	TRBV29-1	many	TRBJ1-2	.	CSVPEYYGYTF	TGCAGCGTCCCAGAATATTATGGCTACACCTTC
15	TRBV2	many	TRBJ2-1	TRBD1	CASSSDRGIPNEQFF	TGTGCCAGCAGTAGCGACAGGGGAATACCAAATGAGCAGTTCTTC
18	TRBV4-1	many	TRBJ2-3	TRBD2	CASSQDPLLAGATDTQYF	TGCGCCAGCAGCCAAGATCCGCTTCTAGCGGGGGCTACAGATACGCAGTATTTT
14	TRBV20-1	many	TRBJ2-2	TRBD2	CSAPETSDTGELFF	TGCAGTGCCCCCGAGACTAGCGACACCGGGGAGCTGTTTTTT
13	TRBV2	.	TRBJ1-1	TRBD1	CASGGQGRTEAFF	TGTGCCAGCGGGGGACAGGGTCGGACTGAAGCTTTCTTT
17	TRBV7-3	many	TRBJ2-7	TRBD1	CASSPQPTGTGYGEQYF	TGTGCCAGCAGCCCCCAGCCCACCGGGACAGGGTACGGCGAGCAGTACTTC
18	TRBV11-3	few	TRBJ2-7	.	CASSLVVYGGRFPYEQYF	TGTGCCAGCAGCTTAGTTGTCTATGGGGGGCGCTTTCCCTACGAGCAGTACTTC
16	TRBV19	many	TRBJ2-7	TRBD1	CASSIRRGQGSYEQYF	TGTGCCAGTAGTATAAGGAGGGGACAGGGATCCTACGAGCAGTACTTC
14	TRBV4-1	many	TRBJ2-3	TRBD2	CASSQGGGTDTQYF	TGCGCCAGCAGCCAAGGCGGGGGAACAGATACGCAGTATTTT
13	TRBV20-1	.	TRBJ1-4	TRBD1	CSASGTGNEKLFF	TGCAGTGCTTCCGGGACAGGGAACGAAAAACTGTTTTTT
15	TRBV30	many	TRBJ2-2	.	CAWSVESLANGELFF	TGTGCCTGGAGTGTAGAAAGTCTAGCGAACGGGGAGCTGTTTTTT
17	TRBV10-3	many	TRBJ2-2	TRBD2	CAIKRGAGTRDTGELFF	TGTGCCATCAAAAGGGGGGCCGGGACTAGGGACACCGGGGAGCTGTTTTTT
17	TRBV6-4	.	TRBJ1-2	TRBD1	CASSHSGATGNFDGYTF	TGTGCCAGCAGTCACTCGGGCGCGACAGGGAATTTCGATGGCTACACCTTC
12	TRBV19	.	TRBJ2-5	.	CASSSSEKSQYF	TGTGCCAGTAGTAGTTCAGAAAAATCCCAGTACTTC